This T cell receptor beta chain is drawn from a study of shared clonotypes between healthy human individuals. The protocol was immunoSEQ multiplex PCR, while the TCRdb copy is restricted to in-frame clones and leaves out a portion. The table shows a few hundred thousand clones, with 50% to 75% occurring only once. General study points: Enrolling few donors narrowed the genetic and exposure-history diversity that was represented. Inspection by rarefaction showed sorted-subset sequencing to be incomplete despite large depth. For naive CD4 cells, roughly 5% of clonotypes were shared across a handful of donors.

V lost 6 bases to trimming and J lost 5 bases; unmatched junction nucleotides: 6. Per the germline V gene, CDR1 is WSHSY and CDR2 is SAAADI. The CDR3 is 14 amino acids. Division of CD4+ cells produced a CD45RA+ naive subset and a CD45RA-negative memory subset. With regard to this clone: Its target is unknown.

The material sequenced was memory CD4+ T cells sorted from blood. Subset meaning: CD45RA-negative fraction. The TCR sequence derives from a man aged 25 to 45 in good health. The J gene is TRBJ2-2, the V gene TRBV10-2; 7 nucleotides align to TRBD1. Here the CDR3 reads CASRRTGTTGELFF. The DNA for the CDR3 is TGCGCCAGCAGGAGGACAGGAACGACCGGGGAGCTGTTTTTT.